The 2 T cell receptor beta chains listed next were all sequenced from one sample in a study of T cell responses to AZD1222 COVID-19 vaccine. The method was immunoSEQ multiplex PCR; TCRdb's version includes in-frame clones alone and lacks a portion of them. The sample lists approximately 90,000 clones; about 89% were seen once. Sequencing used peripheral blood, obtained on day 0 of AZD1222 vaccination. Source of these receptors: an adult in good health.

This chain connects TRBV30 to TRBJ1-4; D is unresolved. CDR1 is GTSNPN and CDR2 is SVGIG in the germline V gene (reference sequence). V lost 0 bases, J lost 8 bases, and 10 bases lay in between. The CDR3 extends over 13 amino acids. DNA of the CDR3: TGTGCCTGGAGTGTCGGAGGGCGGGAAAAACTGTTTTTT. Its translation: CAWSVGGREKLFF.

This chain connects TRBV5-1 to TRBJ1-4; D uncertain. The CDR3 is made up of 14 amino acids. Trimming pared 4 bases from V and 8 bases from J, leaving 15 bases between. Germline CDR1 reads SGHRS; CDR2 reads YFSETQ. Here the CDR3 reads CASSARHESEKLFF. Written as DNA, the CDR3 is TGCGCCAGCAGCGCCAGACACGAGTCGGAAAAACTGTTTTTT.